The entry below gives a single T cell receptor beta chain sequence along with its context. Its antigen is not yet known. No base qualities exist here, and no much larger clone lies one base off it. TCRbeta CDR3 regions were amplified from genomic DNA using the immunoSEQ Assay, a bias-controlled multiplex PCR. The original methods were these. Nucleated cell counts per sample were estimated from amplification of reference gene primers within the assay. To quantify the absolute abundance of each unique TCRbeta CDR3 rearrangement, sequence reads were collapsed and filtered. For each sample, productive Simpson clonality was calculated as the square root of Simpson's diversity index over productive rearrangements. TCRdb limited this immuneACCESS table to in-frame rearrangements with V and J called. A share of clones is missing; checked studies link under half to unresolved V genes, and the rest is unexplained. V and J calls and clone size are copied from that table; D and trimming were computed from the DNA. Counted in this sample were a few hundred thousand clones; 86% of them appeared once. The biggest ten clones account for less than 8% of the sample.

This sample is part of a study of blood T cell repertoires in COVID-19 (dated by TCRdb to 2020 to 2022). With regard to the full study: Samples covering the acute and convalescent phases of COVID-19 were provided by collaborators in the United States, Italy and Spain. The samples were drawn from the first 160 participants of the ongoing ImmuneRACE study and from 1,254 subjects provided by 6 global collaborators. The prospective study material was composed of cDNA or gDNA derived from T cells, B-cell-depleted T cells, or PBMCs. Where HLA class I and class II types were available, the types were taken from metadata supplied by the sample provider, not from assay-based typing. Deeply sampled blood TCRbeta repertoires from subjects exposed to, actively infected with, or recovered from COVID-19 were included in the dataset. The repertoires were made available in a free public database intended to serve as a resource for research on the immune response to SARS-CoV-2. The sample metadata nearly always contained a de-identified subject ID, COVID-19 status, age in years and sex. Broad study findings and their caveats: Clinical and demographic metadata were provided uncurated, with the amount varying by source and participant.

Each collaborating institution followed its own protocols to collect whole blood in K2EDTA tubes. Collaborator samples were shipped for TCRbeta analysis as frozen whole blood, isolated PBMCs, or DNA extracted from either sample type. The CDR3 goes from the cysteine to the phenylalanine over 16 residues. Left in the record is the CDR3 DNA by itself, 48 bases read in frame from the first base. V is pruned by 4 bases and J by 6 bases, leaving 13 bases of the junction without a gene match. In the germline V gene, CDR1 corresponds to SGHRS and CDR2 to YFSETQ. The V and J segments used are TRBV5-1 and TRBJ2-1, and 7 bases in between align with TRBD1. Sequenced: peripheral blood. The clonotype comes from a man between 60 and 70 years old with acute or convalescent COVID-19. The nucleotide sequence is TGCGCCAGCAGCGTGGGAGACGCTACAGGGGTCAATGAGCAGTTCTTC. This sequence encodes CASSVGDATGVNEQFF.